This TCR beta chain originates from a study of T cell responses to AZD1222 COVID-19 vaccine. Study-level points and caveats: Most donors were white British, females outnumbered males, and clonal diversity was possibly underestimated. Baseline serology detected seropositivity in only six AZD1222 recipients.

With respect to this clone: The antigen is undetermined.

Assay used: immunoSEQ multiplex PCR; TCRdb lists only in-frame clones, some missing. The sample gives around 130,000 clones, 90% to 95% of which show up once; approximately 3.3% is in the top ten. Germline V gene lookup returns CDR1 MNHEY and CDR2 SVGEGT. Between the trimmed V and J ends, which lost 2 bases and 4 bases, there was a span of 17 bases. CDR3 length: 16 amino acids. The sequence was obtained from an adult in good health. The chain couples TRBV6-2 or TRBV6-3 to TRBJ2-5; D gene uncertain. The sample consisted of peripheral blood, taken on day 0 of AZD1222 vaccination. CDR3 DNA sequence: TGTGCCAGCAGTTACAGAAGCTACCGCTTATCAGAGACCCAGTACTTC. This encodes CASSYRSYRLSETQYF.